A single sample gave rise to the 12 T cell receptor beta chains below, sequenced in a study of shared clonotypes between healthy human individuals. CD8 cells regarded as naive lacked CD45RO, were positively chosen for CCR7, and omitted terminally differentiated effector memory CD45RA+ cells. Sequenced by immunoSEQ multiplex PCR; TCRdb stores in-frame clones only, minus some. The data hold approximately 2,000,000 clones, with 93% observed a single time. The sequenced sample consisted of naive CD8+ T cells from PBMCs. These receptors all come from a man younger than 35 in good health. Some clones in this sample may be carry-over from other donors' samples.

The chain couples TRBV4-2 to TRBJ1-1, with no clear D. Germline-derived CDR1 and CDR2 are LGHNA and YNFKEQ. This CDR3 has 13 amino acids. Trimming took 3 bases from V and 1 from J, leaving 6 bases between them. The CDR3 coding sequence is TGTGCCAGCAGCCAGAGGTGGAACACTGAAGCTTTCTTT. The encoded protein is CASSQRWNTEAFF.

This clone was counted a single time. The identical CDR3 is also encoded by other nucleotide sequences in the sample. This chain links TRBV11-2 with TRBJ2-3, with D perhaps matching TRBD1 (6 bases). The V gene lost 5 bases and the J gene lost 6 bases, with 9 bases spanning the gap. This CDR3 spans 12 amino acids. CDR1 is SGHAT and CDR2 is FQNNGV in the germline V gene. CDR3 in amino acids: CASSPRGDTQYF. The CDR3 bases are TGTGCCAGCAGCCCTAGGGGGGATACGCAGTATTTT.

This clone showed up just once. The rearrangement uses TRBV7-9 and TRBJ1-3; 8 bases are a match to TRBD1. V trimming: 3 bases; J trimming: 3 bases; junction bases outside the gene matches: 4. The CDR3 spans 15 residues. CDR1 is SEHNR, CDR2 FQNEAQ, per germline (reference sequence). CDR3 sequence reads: CASSFPGQDGNTIYF. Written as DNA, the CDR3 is TGTGCCAGCAGCTTCCCGGGACAGGATGGAAACACCATATATTTT.

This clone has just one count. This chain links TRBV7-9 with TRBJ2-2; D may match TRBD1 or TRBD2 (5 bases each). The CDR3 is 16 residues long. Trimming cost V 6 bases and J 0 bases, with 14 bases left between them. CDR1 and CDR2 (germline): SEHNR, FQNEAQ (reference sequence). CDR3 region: CASSPFEGSNTGELFF. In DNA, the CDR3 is TGTGCCAGCAGTCCCTTCGAGGGGTCGAACACCGGGGAGCTGTTTTTT.

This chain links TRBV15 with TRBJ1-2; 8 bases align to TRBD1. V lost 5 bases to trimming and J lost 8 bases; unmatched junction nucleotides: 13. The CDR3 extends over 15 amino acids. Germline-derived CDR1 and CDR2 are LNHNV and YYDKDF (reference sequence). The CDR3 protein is CATSPRTGPFDGYTF. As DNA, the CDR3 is TGTGCCACCAGCCCACGGACAGGGCCATTTGACGGCTACACCTTC.

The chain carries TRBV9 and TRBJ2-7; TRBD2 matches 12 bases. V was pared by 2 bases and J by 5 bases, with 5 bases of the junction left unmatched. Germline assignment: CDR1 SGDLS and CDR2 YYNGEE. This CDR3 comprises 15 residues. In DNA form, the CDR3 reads TGTGCCAGCAGCGTTTCGACTAGCGGGAGCCACGAGCAGTACTTC. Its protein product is CASSVSTSGSHEQYF.

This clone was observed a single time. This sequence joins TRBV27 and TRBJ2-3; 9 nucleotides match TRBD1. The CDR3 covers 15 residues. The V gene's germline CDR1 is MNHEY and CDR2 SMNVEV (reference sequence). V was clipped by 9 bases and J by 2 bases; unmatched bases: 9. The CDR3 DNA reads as TGTGCCAGTAAAGGACAGGGGACTTACACAGATACGCAGTATTTT. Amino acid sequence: CASKGQGTYTDTQYF.

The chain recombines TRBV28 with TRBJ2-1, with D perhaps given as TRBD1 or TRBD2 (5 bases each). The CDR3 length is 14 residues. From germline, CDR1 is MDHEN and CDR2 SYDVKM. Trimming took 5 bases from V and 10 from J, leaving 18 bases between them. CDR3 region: CASSPRGPGGEQFF. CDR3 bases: TGTGCCAGCAGTCCTAGGGGACCGGGTGGAGAGCAGTTCTTC.

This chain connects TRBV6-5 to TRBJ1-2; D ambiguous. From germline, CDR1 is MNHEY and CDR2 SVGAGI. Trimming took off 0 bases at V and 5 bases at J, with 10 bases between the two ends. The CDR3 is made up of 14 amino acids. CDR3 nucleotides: TGTGCCAGCAGTTACTCGGAGTCGGCTTATGGCTACACCTTC. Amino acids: CASSYSESAYGYTF.

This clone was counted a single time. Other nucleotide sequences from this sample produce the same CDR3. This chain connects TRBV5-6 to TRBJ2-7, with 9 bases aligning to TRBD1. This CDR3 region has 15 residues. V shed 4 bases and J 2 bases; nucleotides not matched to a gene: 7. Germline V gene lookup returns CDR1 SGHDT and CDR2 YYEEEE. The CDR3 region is CASSPPGTGTYEQYF. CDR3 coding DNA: TGTGCCAGCAGCCCGCCCGGGACAGGGACCTACGAGCAGTACTTC.

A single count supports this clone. The CDR3 is CASSAPSEDTQYF. CDR3 nucleotides: TGTGCCAGCAGCGCGCCTAGCGAAGATACGCAGTATTTT. The rearrangement joins TRBV7-9 to TRBJ2-3, with D perhaps TRBD2 (6 bases). V shed 5 bases and J shed 5 bases, with 11 bases lying between them. Germline assignment: CDR1 SEHNR and CDR2 FQNEAQ (reference sequence). This CDR3 has 13 residues.

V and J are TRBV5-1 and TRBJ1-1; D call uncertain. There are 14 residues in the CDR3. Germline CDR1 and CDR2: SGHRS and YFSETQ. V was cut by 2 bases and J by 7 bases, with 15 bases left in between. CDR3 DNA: TGCGCCAGCAGCTTTTGGCCTGGAGCTAGTGAAGCTTTCTTT. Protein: CASSFWPGASEAFF.